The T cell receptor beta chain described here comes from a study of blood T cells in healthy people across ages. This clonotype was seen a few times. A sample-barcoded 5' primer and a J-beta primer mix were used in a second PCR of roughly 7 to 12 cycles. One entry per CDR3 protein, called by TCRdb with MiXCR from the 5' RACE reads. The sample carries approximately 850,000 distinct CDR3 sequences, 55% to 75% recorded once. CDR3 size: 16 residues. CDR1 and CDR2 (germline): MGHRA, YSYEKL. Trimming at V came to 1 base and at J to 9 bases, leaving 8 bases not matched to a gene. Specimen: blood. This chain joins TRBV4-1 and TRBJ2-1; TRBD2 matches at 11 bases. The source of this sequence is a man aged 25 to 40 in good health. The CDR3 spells CASSQVGLAGGIEQFF. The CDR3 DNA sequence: TGCGCCAGCAGCCAAGTCGGGCTAGCGGGGGGTATTGAGCAGTTCTTC.